A single sample gave rise to the 16 T cell receptor beta chains below, sequenced in a study of cytomegalovirus exposure and HLA in healthy donors. 13 Jbeta primers and 60 Vbeta primers were used for the PCR. Using immunoSEQ multiplex PCR, the repertoire was profiled, and TCRdb retains in-frame clones only, with some absent. The sample yields around 170,000 clones, roughly four fifths seen once. Specimen: PBMCs. Receptors originate from a man in his forties or fifties in good health and CMV-seronegative.

The chain recombines TRBV19 with TRBJ1-1, with D hard to call. V lost 2 bases and J lost 4, with 5 bases in between. CDR1 is LNHDA, CDR2 SQIVND, per germline (reference sequence). This CDR3 region has 12 residues. The CDR3 sequence: CASSIISTEAFF. In DNA, the CDR3 is TGTGCCAGTAGTATAATTAGCACTGAAGCTTTCTTT.

The CDR3 reads CASSRGQDTGELFF. Here the CDR3 DNA reads TGTGCCAGCAGCAGAGGACAGGACACCGGGGAGCTGTTTTTT. The V and J genes are TRBV7-3 and TRBJ2-2; 7 bases agree with TRBD1. The germline CDR1 and CDR2 sequences are SGHTA and FQGTGA. This CDR3 spans 14 amino acids. Trimming cost V 5 bases and J 3 bases; bases outside gene matches: 3. Full variable domain (outside the CDR3, taken from reference TRBV7-3 and TRBJ2-2): GAGVSQTPSNKVTEKGKYVELRCDPISGHTALYWYRQSLGQGPEFLIYFQGTGAADDSGLPNDRFFAVRPEGSVSTLKIQRTERGDSAVYLCASSRGQDTGELFFGEGSRLTVL.

CDR3 DNA sequence: TGTGCCATTTCGGGTTGGGTTGAGGGCTACACCTTC. Its protein is CAISGWVEGYTF. The rearrangement links TRBV7-2 to TRBJ1-2; D unresolved. The CDR3 consists of 12 residues. Trimming cost V 10 bases and J 8 bases, with 17 bases left between them. The germline gives CDR1 SGHTA, CDR2 FQGNSA.

The chain is built from TRBV7-6 and TRBJ1-2; D remains unclear. Per germline, CDR1 SGHVS and CDR2 FNYEAQ. The CDR3 consists of 16 residues. The V end lost 0 bases, the J end lost 3 bases, and 14 bases lay between the germline ends. The CDR3 coding sequence is TGTGCCAGCAGCTTAGCCACCGGGAGGGCCTACTATGGCTACACCTTC. Its protein product is CASSLATGRAYYGYTF.

Turning to this clone: The sample has other DNA sequences that encode this CDR3 too. This chain joins TRBV28 and TRBJ1-5; no firm D call. Trimming left V 3 bases short and J 4 bases short, with 7 bases between. This CDR3 spans 13 amino acids. The germline V gene encodes CDR1 MDHEN and CDR2 SYDVKM. The CDR3 DNA reads TGTGCCAGCAGTTTCGGCGGTAATCAGCCCCAGCATTTT. Amino acids: CASSFGGNQPQHF.

This clone was observed a handful of times. The chain uses TRBV5-8 and TRBJ2-1; possible D gene TRBD2, 6 bases. The CDR3 loop spans 16 amino acids. Per the germline V gene, CDR1 is SGHTS and CDR2 is YDEGEE. Trimming pared 4 bases from V and 4 bases from J, leaving 18 bases between. CDR3: CASSAWEVAAYNEQFF. The CDR3 DNA reads TGTGCCAGCAGCGCTTGGGAGGTAGCGGCTTACAATGAGCAGTTCTTC.

This chain uses TRBV18 with TRBJ2-2; TRBD2 might be the D (6 bases). V gave up 0 bases and J gave up 4 bases, with 12 bases separating them. The CDR3 is made up of 16 amino acids. Germline CDR1 reads KGHSH; CDR2 reads LQKENI. DNA of the CDR3: TGTGCCAGCTCACCACCTGAGCGGGTTACCACCGGGGAGCTGTTTTTT. Its protein is CASSPPERVTTGELFF.

The V gene is TRBV4-2, the J gene TRBJ2-3; TRBD2 agrees at 11 bases. The CDR3 is 16 amino acids. Germline V gene lookup returns CDR1 LGHNA and CDR2 YNFKEQ. Losses at the gene ends were 0 bases for V and 4 bases for J; bases not matched to a gene: 3. The CDR3 sequence: CASSQDTSGSADTQYF. As DNA, the CDR3 is TGTGCCAGCAGCCAAGATACTAGCGGGAGTGCAGATACGCAGTATTTT.

The V and J genes are TRBV5-1 and TRBJ1-1; 12 bases align to TRBD1. After removal of 4 bases from V and 5 bases from J, the junction contained 18 bases not matched to a gene. The CDR3 sequence is 19 residues long. Germline-derived CDR1 and CDR2 are SGHRS and YFSETQ. CDR3 DNA: TGCGCCAGCAGCCAGTACCTTCCGGGACAGGGGGCCTTAAGGACTGAAGCTTTCTTT. Translation: CASSQYLPGQGALRTEAFF.

The chain has TRBV27 and TRBJ2-7; 8 positions agree with TRBD1. Germline assignment: CDR1 MNHEY and CDR2 SMNVEV (reference sequence). V shed 6 bases and J 0 bases; nucleotides not matched to a gene: 4. CDR3 length equals 14 residues. The DNA of the CDR3 is TGTGCCAGCAGCATCGGACAGGGCTCCTACGAGCAGTACTTC. Its protein is CASSIGQGSYEQYF.

This chain connects TRBV9 to TRBJ2-7, with TRBD1 matching over 7 bases. Per germline, CDR1 SGDLS and CDR2 YYNGEE. V gave up 8 bases and J gave up 0 bases; unmatched junction bases: 5. This CDR3 contains 13 residues. CDR3 nucleotides: TGTGCCAGGCTTGACAGGGTCTCCTACGAGCAGTACGTC. The encoded protein is CARLDRVSYEQYV.

This chain connects TRBV12-5 to TRBJ2-1, with TRBD1 matching 7 bases. The germline CDR1 and CDR2 sequences are LGHNT and FRNRAP. V lost 5 bases and J lost 4; bases outside the gene matches: 8. The CDR3 runs to 15 residues. This CDR3 reads CASGIAGTAYNEQFF. CDR3 bases: TGTGCTAGTGGTATCGCCGGGACAGCATACAATGAGCAGTTCTTC.

The chain employs TRBV6-1 and TRBJ1-5, with TRBD1 identical over 8 bases. The CDR3 contains 15 residues. CDR1 is MNHNS and CDR2 is SASEGT in the germline V gene. With V trimmed by 5 bases and J by 1 base, 4 bases remained unmatched. CDR3 bases: TGTGCCAGCAGTCTTAGGACAGGGAGCAATCAGCCCCAGCATTTT. Its protein product is CASSLRTGSNQPQHF.

The chain has TRBV7-9 and TRBJ1-4; 8 bases line up with TRBD1. Trimming at V came to 5 bases and at J to 8 bases, leaving 10 bases not matched to a gene. This CDR3 has 15 amino acids. The germline V gene encodes CDR1 SEHNR and CDR2 FQNEAQ (reference sequence). In DNA, the CDR3 is TGTGCCAGCAGCCTCCTGGACAGGGAAAGCGAAAAACTGTTTTTT. It translates to CASSLLDRESEKLFF.

This clone was counted only a few times. The rearrangement uses TRBV27 and TRBJ2-1; 7 bases match TRBD2. CDR1 and CDR2 from the germline V gene are MNHEY and SMNVEV (reference sequence). CDR3 length equals 16 residues. J gave up 15 bases and V 2 bases, and 19 bases lay outside the gene matches. CDR3 nucleotides: TGTGCCAGCAGTTTAAAAACGCCCCGGGGGTGGGAGGGTCCGTTCTTC. Translating it yields CASSLKTPRGWEGPFF.

Only one count was recorded for this clone. The rearrangement joins TRBV28 to TRBJ1-1, with 8 bases aligning to TRBD1. Germline CDR1 MDHEN, CDR2 SYDVKM. The V and J ends lost 2 bases and 10 bases, in that order; junction bases with no gene match: 9. This CDR3 region has 14 residues. The CDR3 spells CASSLPGGLVIAFF. For the CDR3, the DNA is TGTGCCAGCAGTTTACCAGGGGGCTTAGTAATAGCTTTCTTT. Drawing the rest from reference TRBV28 and TRBJ1-1, the complete variable domain is DVKVTQSSRYLVKRTGEKVFLECVQDMDHENMFWYRQDPGLGLRLIYFSYDVKMKEKGDIPEGYSVSREKKERFSLILESASTNQTSMYLCASSLPGGLVIAFFGQGTRLTVV.